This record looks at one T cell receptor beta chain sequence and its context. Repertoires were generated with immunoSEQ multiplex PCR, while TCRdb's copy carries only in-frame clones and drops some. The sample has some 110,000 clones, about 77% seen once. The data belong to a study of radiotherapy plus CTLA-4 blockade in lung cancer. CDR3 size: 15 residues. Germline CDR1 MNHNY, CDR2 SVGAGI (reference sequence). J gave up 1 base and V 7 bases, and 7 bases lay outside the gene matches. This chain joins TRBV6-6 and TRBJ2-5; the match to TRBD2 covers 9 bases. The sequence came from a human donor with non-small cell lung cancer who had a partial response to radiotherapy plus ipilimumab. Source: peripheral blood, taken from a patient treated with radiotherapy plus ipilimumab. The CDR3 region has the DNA TGTGCCAGCATTTCGCGGGAGGGTGGCCAAGAGACCCAGTACTTC. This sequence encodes CASISREGGQETQYF.